Detailed here is one TCR beta chain. Its cognate antigen is unknown. Positive CCR7 selection of CD45RO-negative cells yielded the naive CD8 cells, and terminally differentiated effector memory CD45RA+ cells were excluded. The data derive from a study of shared clonotypes between healthy human individuals. Whole-study findings and limits: Relative to clonotypes present in all four donors, those not shared had lower generation probabilities.

Using immunoSEQ multiplex PCR, the repertoire was profiled, and TCRdb retains in-frame clones only, with some absent. Among about 580,000 clones, roughly 98% were seen once, and the ten largest hold 0.25% to 0.35%. Per germline, CDR1 MNHEY and CDR2 SMNVEV (reference sequence). The CDR3 covers 16 residues. V was clipped by 5 bases and J by 3 bases, with 17 bases between them. The TCR sequence derives from a man younger than 45 in good health. V and J are TRBV27 and TRBJ2-1, with TRBD2 as a possible D gene (6 bases). The sequenced material came from naive CD8+ T cells sorted from blood. The CDR3 bases are TGTGCCAGCAGTACCCACGGGACTCCAAACTACAATGAGCAGTTCTTC. This translates into CASSTHGTPNYNEQFF.